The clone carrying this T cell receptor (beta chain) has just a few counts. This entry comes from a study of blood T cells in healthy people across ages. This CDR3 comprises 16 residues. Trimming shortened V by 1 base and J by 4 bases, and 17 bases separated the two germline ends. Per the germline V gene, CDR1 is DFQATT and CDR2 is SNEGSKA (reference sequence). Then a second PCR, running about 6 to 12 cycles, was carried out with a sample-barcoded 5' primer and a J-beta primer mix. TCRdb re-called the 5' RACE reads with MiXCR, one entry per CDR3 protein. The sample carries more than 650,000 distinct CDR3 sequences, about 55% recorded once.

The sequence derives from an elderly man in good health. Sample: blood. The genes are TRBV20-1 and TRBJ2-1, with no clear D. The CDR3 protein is CSARGYAATEYNEQFF. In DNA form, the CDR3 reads TGCAGTGCTAGAGGTTACGCAGCTACCGAGTACAATGAGCAGTTCTTC.